The clone carrying this T cell receptor beta chain was counted a few times. Antigen specificity is unknown. The data were obtained in a study of OX40 agonist ivuxolimab in advanced cancers. Study-wide context: Every 2 weeks, ivuxolimab was infused into the patients intravenously at between 0.01 and 10 mg/kg.

General study points: Clonal expansion was seen in CD4+ and CD8+ blood T cells by week 6 at 0.1 to 3.0 mg/kg.

The method was immunoSEQ multiplex PCR; TCRdb's version includes in-frame clones alone and lacks a portion of them. The sample has 17,000 or so clones, 78% seen once. The source of this sequence is an adult with an advanced solid tumor such as melanoma, head and neck, liver or kidney cancer. The sequences come from CD4+ or CD8+ T cells sorted from blood, collected in a trial of the OX40 agonist ivuxolimab.

CDR3 sequence: CASSPVVGPDQPQHF. CDR3 nucleotide sequence: TGTGCCAGCAGTCCCGTCGTCGGCCCTGATCAGCCCCAGCATTTT. The chain carries TRBV27 and TRBJ1-5, with D uncertain. The CDR3 runs 15 residues. Germline V lookup: CDR1 MNHEY, CDR2 SMNVEV (reference sequence). V was pared by 5 bases and J by 5 bases, with 16 bases between.